These T cell receptor beta chains were read from a single sample in a study of T cell repertoires in cytomegalovirus infection. TCRdb analysed the reads with MiXCR anew, one entry per CDR3 protein. The data show hundreds of thousands of distinct CDR3 sequences, 6% to 8% seen once. Sequencing was carried out using PBMCs. The receptor source for this set is a human donor in good health (CMV status not recorded). Some clones in this sample may be carry-over from other donors' samples. The CDR3 runs from the conserved cysteine through the conserved F or W. The order of the fields is D gene, clone size, CDR3 length, J gene, V gene, CDR3 protein, CDR3 DNA. A D gene is named only where the DNA matches it firmly. Rows may omit the clone size; those that give it use once, few, many or a size class.

>NA|many|14|TRBJ2-7|TRBV6-5
CASRRDSRTYEQYF
TGTGCCAGCAGACGGGACTCCCGCACCTACGAGCAGTACTTC
>TRBD2|many|14|TRBJ2-7|TRBV6-2/TRBV6-3
CASSFGTSGYEQYF
TGTGCCAGCAGTTTCGGGACTAGCGGGTACGAGCAGTACTTC
>NA|many|14|TRBJ2-7|TRBV12-3/TRBV12-4
CASSLYGGVNEQYF
TGTGCCAGCAGTTTATACGGAGGGGTAAACGAGCAGTACTTC
>NA|many|14|TRBJ2-7|TRBV29-1
CSVVNRADSYEQYF
TGCAGCGTTGTAAACCGCGCTGACTCCTACGAGCAGTACTTC
>TRBD1|NA|18|TRBJ2-6|TRBV12-3/TRBV12-4
CASRLGQGVDSGANVLTF
TGTGCCAGCAGACTCGGACAGGGGGTAGACTCTGGGGCCAACGTCCTGACTTTC
>NA|many|16|TRBJ1-1|TRBV4-1
CASSQPPGRMNTEAFF
TGCGCCAGCAGCCAACCTCCGGGACGCATGAACACTGAAGCTTTCTTT
>TRBD1|few|14|TRBJ1-5|TRBV27
CASSLGQGGQPQHF
TGTGCCAGCAGTCTAGGACAGGGGGGTCAGCCCCAGCATTTT
>NA|NA|14|TRBJ1-4|TRBV29-1
CSVGQIATNEKLFF
TGCAGCGTTGGACAGATTGCAACTAATGAAAAACTGTTTTTT
>NA|many|14|TRBJ1-1|TRBV11-2
CASSWAATNTEAFF
TGTGCCAGCAGCTGGGCGGCGACGAACACTGAAGCTTTCTTT
>TRBD1|many|18|TRBJ2-6|TRBV28
CASSFPGQGPSGANVLTF
TGTGCCAGCAGTTTCCCGGGACAGGGCCCGTCTGGGGCCAACGTCCTGACTTTC
>NA|many|17|TRBJ1-5|TRBV27
CASSPSWEALDNQPQHF
TGTGCCAGCAGTCCCTCTTGGGAGGCCCTAGACAATCAGCCCCAGCATTTT
>TRBD1|many|15|TRBJ2-7|TRBV6-2/TRBV6-3
CASAIPGTGLNEQYF
TGTGCCAGCGCTATACCCGGGACAGGGCTCAACGAGCAGTACTTC
>NA|NA|16|TRBJ1-5|TRBV19
CASSHPRDNNNQPQHF
TGTGCCAGTAGCCACCCCCGGGATAACAACAATCAGCCCCAGCATTTT
>NA|NA|13|TRBJ1-5|TRBV7-2
CASSLGQDQPQHF
TGTGCCAGCAGCTTAGGTCAGGATCAGCCCCAGCATTTT
>TRBD1|many|14|TRBJ2-7|TRBV12-3/TRBV12-4
CASTSWDRAYEQYF
TGTGCCAGCACCTCTTGGGACAGGGCCTACGAGCAGTACTTC
>NA|NA|12|TRBJ1-2|TRBV10-1
CASSADRYGYTF
TGCGCCAGCAGCGCCGACAGATATGGCTACACCTTC
>NA|many|16|TRBJ1-1|TRBV7-2
CASSFKAGRVDTEAFF
TGTGCCAGCAGCTTCAAAGCAGGGAGGGTGGACACTGAAGCTTTCTTT
>NA|many|13|TRBJ2-5|TRBV20-1
CSARQGGGETQYF
TGCAGTGCTAGACAGGGGGGCGGGGAGACCCAGTACTTC
>NA|many|14|TRBJ2-3|TRBV5-1
CASSLGQRTDTQYF
TGCGCCAGCAGCTTGGGACAACGCACAGATACGCAGTATTTT
>NA|many|15|TRBJ1-2|TRBV6-2/TRBV6-3
CASSYPWGRGDGYTF
TGTGCCAGCAGTTACCCTTGGGGCAGGGGAGATGGCTACACCTTC
>NA|many|13|TRBJ1-6|TRBV5-5
CASSWVENSPLHF
TGTGCCAGCAGCTGGGTAGAAAATTCACCCCTCCACTTT
>TRBD1|many|13|TRBJ2-5|TRBV19
CASRGTGVETQYF
TGTGCCAGTCGCGGGACAGGGGTAGAGACCCAGTACTTC
>NA|many|11|TRBJ2-7|TRBV7-8
CASSVHYEQYF
TGTGCCAGCAGCGTACATTACGAGCAGTACTTC
>NA|many|19|TRBJ1-6|TRBV4-1
CASSQDQEDSRSYNSPLHF
TGCGCCAGCAGCCAAGATCAGGAAGACAGTCGCTCCTATAATTCACCCCTCCACTTT
>NA|NA|11|TRBJ2-1|TRBV20-1
CSARSKTEQFF
TGCAGTGCTAGAAGTAAAACAGAGCAGTTCTTC
>TRBD1|NA|15|TRBJ1-2|TRBV10-3
CAINGMDRGNYGYTF
TGTGCCATCAATGGGATGGACAGGGGAAACTATGGCTACACCTTC
>TRBD1|NA|14|TRBJ1-2|TRBV7-9
CASSLDRGVYGYTF
TGTGCCAGCAGCTTGGACAGGGGGGTCTATGGCTACACCTTC
>TRBD2|many|17|TRBJ2-1|TRBV20-1
CSARGQLAGVTYNEQFF
TGCAGTGCTAGAGGTCAACTAGCGGGGGTGACTTACAATGAGCAGTTCTTC
>NA|many|15|TRBJ1-6|TRBV5-6
CASSVGLIKLAPLHF
TGTGCCAGCAGCGTGGGTTTAATCAAGTTGGCACCCCTCCACTTT